This T cell receptor beta chain was retrieved from a study of T cells in localized non-small cell lung cancer. The CDR3 length is 14 residues. V lost 3 bases to trimming and J lost 6 bases; unmatched junction nucleotides: 3. Germline V gene sequence: CDR1 WSHSY, CDR2 SAAADI. Data came from immunoSEQ multiplex PCR; TCRdb stores just in-frame clones and leaves some out. The repertoire holds 25,000 to 30,000 clones, with 75% to 95% as singletons. The specimen comprised peripheral blood, sampled before any cancer treatment. The chain is built from TRBV10-2 and TRBJ2-2; TRBD2 aligns across 8 bases. The TCR was taken from a female donor older than 55 with stage I lung adenocarcinoma. CDR3 residues: CASSERGGAGELFF. CDR3 bases: TGCGCCAGCAGTGAACGGGGGGGTGCCGGGGAGCTGTTTTTT.